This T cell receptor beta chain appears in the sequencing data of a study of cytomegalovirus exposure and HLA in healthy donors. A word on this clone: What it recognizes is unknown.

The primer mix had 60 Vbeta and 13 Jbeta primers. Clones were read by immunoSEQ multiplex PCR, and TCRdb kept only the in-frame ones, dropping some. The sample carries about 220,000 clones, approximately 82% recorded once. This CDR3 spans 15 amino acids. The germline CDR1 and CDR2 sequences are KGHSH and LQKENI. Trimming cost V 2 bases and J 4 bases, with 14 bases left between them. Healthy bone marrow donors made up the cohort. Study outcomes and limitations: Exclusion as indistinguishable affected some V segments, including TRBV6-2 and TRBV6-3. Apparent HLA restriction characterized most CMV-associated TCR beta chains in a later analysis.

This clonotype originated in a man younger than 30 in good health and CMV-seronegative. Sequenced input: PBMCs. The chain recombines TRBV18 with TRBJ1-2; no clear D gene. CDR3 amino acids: CASSPSDGLTYGYTF. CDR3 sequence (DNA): TGTGCCAGCTCACCATCAGATGGACTCACCTATGGCTACACCTTC.